This T cell receptor (beta chain) was retrieved from a study of cytomegalovirus exposure and HLA in healthy donors. Study-wide points: Accurate prediction of HLA-A and HLA-B alleles (for most subjects) was reportedly achieved from TCR beta sequences. In a later analysis, V- and J-gene trimming of beta chains associated with a DCLRE1C missense variant, replicated independently.

The PCR had 60 Vbeta and 13 Jbeta primers. TCRdb's table, derived via immunoSEQ multiplex PCR, lists solely in-frame clones and lacks some. In the table there are tens of thousands of clones, more than 75% of which are singletons. The CDR3 runs 15 residues. Germline CDR1 is MGHDK and CDR2 is SYGVNS. The ends were cut back, 3 bases at V and 1 base at J, with 13 bases in the middle. Only one count was recorded for this clone. The target antigen is unknown. Sequencing was done on a sample of PBMCs. This receptor was identified in a male donor in good health and CMV-seropositive. The chain recombines TRBV25-1 with TRBJ2-7; weak D call: TRBD1 (5 bases). This CDR3 reads CASSDQDTPSYEQYF. CDR3 bases: TGTGCCAGCAGTGATCAGGACACCCCATCCTACGAGCAGTACTTC.